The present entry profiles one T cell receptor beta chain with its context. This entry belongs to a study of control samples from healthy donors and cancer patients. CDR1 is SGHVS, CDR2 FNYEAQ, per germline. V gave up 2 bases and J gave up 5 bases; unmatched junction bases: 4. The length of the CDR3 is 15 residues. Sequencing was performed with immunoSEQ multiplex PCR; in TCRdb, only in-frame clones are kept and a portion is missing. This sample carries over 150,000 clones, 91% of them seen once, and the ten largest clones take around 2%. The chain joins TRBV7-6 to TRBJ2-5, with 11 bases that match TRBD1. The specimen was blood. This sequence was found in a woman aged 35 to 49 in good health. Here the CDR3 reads CASSLWTGGFETQYF. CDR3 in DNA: TGTGCCAGCAGCTTATGGACAGGGGGCTTTGAGACCCAGTACTTC.